The 26 T cell receptor beta chains listed next were all sequenced from one sample in a study of T cells in Graves' hyperthyroidism and ophthalmopathy (dated by TCRdb to between 2017 and 2020). The library was obtained by multiplex PCR. The sequencing machine was an Illumina HiSeq 2000. The TCR beta CDR3 regions were amplified from RNA transcripts. The first round of RT-PCR for the TCR CDR3 was performed with the HTBI primer set and the Qiagen OneStep RT-PCR kit. TCRdb itself trimmed the public reads at Q25 with fastp, ran MiXCR and retained productive beta chains. Rows with a matching CDR3 protein are joined into one entry that keeps the most common DNA and genes. This sample lists nearly 600,000 distinct CDR3 sequences; 14% were detected once. The ten top clones hold roughly 7% of the sample. Sequenced material: blood. All receptors derive from a young woman with Graves' ophthalmopathy.

Comments on this clonotype: A read error may be the cause here, since a much bigger clone is one base away. The genes are TRBV20-1 and TRBJ2-7; unclear D gene. Trimming removed 5 bases at V and 3 bases at J, with 17 bases between. CDR1 DFQATT and CDR2 SNEGSKA come from the germline V gene (reference sequence). The CDR3 has 14 amino acids. In DNA, the CDR3 is TGCAGTGCTTCTTCGGGCCTTTGGGGCTACGAGCAGTACTTC. Amino acid sequence: CSASSGLWGYEQYF.

This clonotype was detected a few times. The gene calls are TRBV4-1 and TRBJ1-4; 10 bases map to TRBD1. The junction had 3 bases not matched to a gene; V was cut back by 2 bases and J by 6 bases. The CDR3 is 15 amino acids. Looked up from germline, CDR1 is MGHRA and CDR2 is YSYEKL. The CDR3 DNA sequence: TGCGCCAGCAGCCAACGGACAGGGGGAGATGAAAAACTGTTTTTT. Its translation: CASSQRTGGDEKLFF.

Many counts were recorded for this clonotype. The V and J genes are TRBV3-1 and TRBJ2-3, with 7 bases aligning to TRBD1. There are 15 residues in the CDR3. Germline lookup yields CDR1 LGHDT and CDR2 YNNKEL (reference sequence). The junction had 10 bases not matched to a gene; V was cut back by 9 bases and J by 1 base. As DNA, the CDR3 is TGTGCCAGTGCTTCCGGGACAGCGGGCACAGATACGCAGTATTTT. Its translation is CASASGTAGTDTQYF.

This clonotype has at least ten counts. J is TRBJ2-7 and V is TRBV5-5, with 7 bases identical to TRBD2. The CDR3 covers 14 residues. V trimming: 6 bases; J trimming: 2 bases; junction bases outside the gene matches: 8. CDR1 is SGHKS, CDR2 YYEKEE, per germline (reference sequence). CDR3 loop: CASTPGLGPYEQYF. DNA for the CDR3: TGTGCCAGCACCCCTGGACTAGGCCCCTACGAGCAGTACTTC.

This clonotype was picked up many times. The chain joins TRBV2 to TRBJ1-4, with a tentative D call TRBD1 (6 bases). The V gene lost 3 bases and the J gene lost 5 bases, with 13 bases spanning the gap. This CDR3 region has 15 residues. Per germline, CDR1 SNHLY and CDR2 FYNNEI. CDR3 protein: CASSDRWGGNEKLFF. The CDR3, as DNA: TGTGCCAGCAGTGACCGTTGGGGGGGCAATGAAAAACTGTTTTTT.

Remarks on this clonotype: One base away lies a much larger clone, so this may be a sequencing read error. No conserved phenylalanine or tryptophan is present at the end of the CDR3, so a read error is the likely explanation. This chain links TRBV20-1 with TRBJ2-1; D call uncertain. Per germline, CDR1 DFQATT and CDR2 SNEGSKA (reference sequence). The CDR3 sequence is 15 residues long. The V end lost 0 bases, the J end lost 3 bases, and 12 bases lay between the germline ends. This chain's CDR3 is CSAREGWAVYNEQFL. The CDR3 DNA follows: TGCAGTGCTAGAGAGGGTTGGGCTGTCTACAATGAGCAGTTCCTC.

This clonotype has just one count. As the CDR3 is not closed by the conserved phenylalanine or tryptophan, this likely results from a read error. This chain uses TRBV9 with TRBJ1-4; 7 nucleotides align to TRBD1. The trim removed 0 bases at V and 2 bases at J, leaving 10 bases unmatched. The CDR3 sequence is 18 residues long. Germline loops: CDR1 SGDLS, CDR2 YYNGEE. The CDR3 region has the DNA TGTGCCAGCAGCGTAGGGGACAGACTAGGACGGACTAATGAAAAACTGTTTGTT. It specifies CASSVGDRLGRTNEKLFV.

The CDR3 sequence is CASSWIAGSYNEQFF. Written as DNA, the CDR3 is TGCGCCAGCAGCTGGATAGCAGGCTCCTACAATGAGCAGTTCTTC. The chain has TRBV5-1 and TRBJ2-1, with D uncertain. V was clipped by 3 bases and J by 0 bases, with 10 bases between them. The CDR3 is made up of 15 amino acids. Germline lookup yields CDR1 SGHRS and CDR2 YFSETQ.

The rearrangement links TRBV6-1 to TRBJ1-3; unclear D gene. Germline values: CDR1 MNHNS, CDR2 SASEGT. This CDR3 is built from 14 residues. Trimming pared 4 bases from V and 0 bases from J, leaving 7 bases between. CDR3 residues: CASSATFSGNTIYF. The CDR3 bases are TGTGCCAGCAGTGCGACTTTCTCTGGAAACACCATATATTTT.

This clonotype appeared a few times. This chain connects TRBV6-1 to TRBJ2-1; 14 bases fit TRBD2. The V and J ends lost 6 bases and 0 bases, in that order; junction bases with no gene match: 7. Germline values: CDR1 MNHNS, CDR2 SASEGT. This CDR3 has 18 residues. The CDR3 loop reads CASRGLAGVPSSYNEQFF. The CDR3 DNA is TGTGCCAGCAGGGGACTAGCGGGAGTCCCCAGCTCCTACAATGAGCAGTTCTTC.

This clonotype has at least ten counts. The V call is TRBV11-2, the J call TRBJ2-4; TRBD1 or TRBD2 may be the D gene (5 bases each). The length of the CDR3 is 13 residues. CDR1 and CDR2 (germline): SGHAT, FQNNGV. Trimming shortened V by 2 bases and J by 8 bases, and 10 bases separated the two germline ends. The chain's CDR3 is CASSLLGEDIQYF. For the CDR3, the DNA is TGTGCCAGCAGCTTACTGGGGGAAGACATTCAGTACTTC.

This clonotype was seen many times. The chain is built from TRBV29-1 and TRBJ1-1; 7 nucleotides line up with TRBD1. Germline loops: CDR1 SQVTM, CDR2 ANQGSEA. Losses at the gene ends were 5 bases for V and 4 bases for J; bases not matched to a gene: 1. The CDR3 runs 11 residues. The CDR3 protein is CSVQGVTEAFF. CDR3 sequence (DNA): TGCAGCGTTCAGGGGGTCACTGAAGCTTTCTTT.

Concerning this clonotype itself: A read error may explain this, as a much larger clone is one base away. The CDR3 coding sequence is TGTGCCAGTAGTATAGCCCACTCCTACGAGCGGTACTTC. This codes for CASSIAHSYERYF. The chain is built from TRBV19 and TRBJ2-7; no firm D call. Germline values: CDR1 LNHDA, CDR2 SQIVND (reference sequence). This CDR3 comprises 13 residues.

The genes are TRBV18 and TRBJ2-1; TRBD1 matches at 8 bases. Germline V gene sequence: CDR1 KGHSH, CDR2 LQKENI. The ends lost 3 bases at V and 10 bases at J; junction bases unmatched: 5. The CDR3 loop spans 13 amino acids. The CDR3: CASSPAGGKEQFF. The CDR3 region has the DNA TGTGCCAGCTCACCCGCAGGGGGCAAGGAGCAGTTCTTC.

J is TRBJ2-1 and V is TRBV20-1; 16 bases are shared with TRBD2. Germline values: CDR1 DFQATT, CDR2 SNEGSKA (reference sequence). The CDR3 totals 17 residues. The CDR3 sequence: CTLGLAGGGFSYNEQFF. In DNA form, the CDR3 reads TGCACCCTGGGACTAGCGGGAGGGGGGTTTTCCTACAATGAGCAGTTCTTC.

J is TRBJ1-1 and V is TRBV4-1; TRBD1 matches at 9 bases. Trimming removed 0 bases from V and 13 bases from J; junction bases left unmatched: 6. CDR3 length equals 13 residues. Germline CDR1 MGHRA, CDR2 YSYEKL. The CDR3 DNA is TGCGCCAGCAGCCAAGAAAATACGGGACAGGGTTTCTTT. Amino acids: CASSQENTGQGFF.

This clonotype was seen repeatedly, ten times or more. The V call is TRBV11-1, the J call TRBJ2-5, with 8 bases that match TRBD2. CDR1 is SGHAT and CDR2 is FQDESV in the germline V gene (reference sequence). The CDR3 is made up of 15 amino acids. Trimming cost V 0 bases and J 5 bases; bases outside gene matches: 5. CDR3 amino acids: CASSLASASGETQYF. In DNA form, the CDR3 reads TGTGCCAGCAGCTTAGCGTCGGCTAGCGGGGAGACCCAGTACTTC.

This clonotype was seen at least ten times. The genes are TRBV11-3 and TRBJ2-5, with TRBD2 matching 15 bases. Losses at the gene ends were 5 bases for V and 4 bases for J; bases not matched to a gene: 5. Germline lookup yields CDR1 SGHNT and CDR2 YENEEA. This CDR3 is built from 16 residues. CDR3 bases: TGTGCCAGCAGCCAACCGGGACTAGCGGGAGGAGAGACCCAGTACTTC. Protein product: CASSQPGLAGGETQYF. Together with reference TRBV11-3 and TRBJ2-5, the CDR3 gives the full variable domain: EAGVVQSPRYKIIEKKQPVAFWCNPISGHNTLYWYLQNLGQGPELLIRYENEEAVDDSQLPKDRFSAERLKGVDSTLKIQPAELGDSAVYLCASSQPGLAGGETQYFGPGTRLLVL.

This clonotype was seen at least ten times. The chain is built from TRBV11-3 and TRBJ2-1; 7 bases map to TRBD2. The CDR3 spans 13 residues. Germline loops: CDR1 SGHNT, CDR2 YENEEA. Losses at the gene ends were 4 bases for V and 7 bases for J; bases not matched to a gene: 4. The DNA for the CDR3 is TGTGCCAGCAGCTCGGCTAGCGGAAATGAGCAGTTCTTC. Translating gives CASSSASGNEQFF.

Concerning this clonotype: Since a much larger clone is just one base distant, this may be a read error. The chain employs TRBV3-1 and TRBJ2-1, with D possibly being TRBD2 (5 bases). The J call may be in error: the DNA end matches TRBJ2-7 better. This CDR3 region has 15 residues. CDR1 and CDR2 from the germline V gene are LGHDT and YNNKEL (reference sequence). The CDR3 loop reads CASSQGMGVRNEQYF. DNA for the CDR3: TGTGCCAGCAGCCAAGGGATGGGAGTTAGGAATGAGCAGTACTTC.

In this sample, this clonotype turned up many times. The chain carries TRBV28 and TRBJ2-2, with D perhaps matching TRBD1 (5 bases). Germline lookup yields CDR1 MDHEN and CDR2 SYDVKM. The CDR3 loop spans 15 amino acids. The ends were cut back, 7 bases at V and 1 base at J, with 13 bases in the middle. The CDR3 protein is CASTASGLNTGELFF. In nucleotides, the CDR3 is TGTGCCAGCACTGCATCAGGGCTGAACACCGGGGAGCTGTTTTTT.

This clonotype was observed at least ten times. The chain couples TRBV12-3 or TRBV12-4 to TRBJ2-2; 10 bases are a match to TRBD2. V lost 1 base and J lost 5; bases outside the gene matches: 13. The CDR3 runs 19 residues. The CDR3, as DNA: TGTGCCAGCAGTTTAGGGGAGCGGCTAGCGGGAGATGGGACCGGGGAGCTGTTTTTT. Its translation is CASSLGERLAGDGTGELFF.

The table lists this clonotype with many counts. V usage is TRBV24-1 and J usage is TRBJ2-1; D call uncertain. This CDR3 region has 11 residues. Germline CDR1 reads KGHDR; CDR2 reads SFDVKD. V was pared by 1 base and J by 10 bases, with 4 bases between. CDR3 loop: CATSDLQEQFF. CDR3 nucleotide sequence: TGTGCCACCAGTGATTTACAAGAGCAGTTCTTC.

This clonotype has a handful of counts. The J gene is TRBJ2-1, the V gene TRBV19, with 9 bases fitting TRBD1. Germline V gene lookup returns CDR1 LNHDA and CDR2 SQIVND (reference sequence). CDR3 length: 13 residues. Losses at the gene ends were 3 bases for V and 7 bases for J; bases not matched to a gene: 1. Here the CDR3 reads CASSMDRGNEQFF. CDR3 nucleotides: TGTGCCAGTAGTATGGACAGGGGAAATGAGCAGTTCTTC. Using reference TRBV19 and TRBJ2-1 for the parts outside the CDR3, the full variable domain is DGGITQSPKYLFRKEGQNVTLSCEQNLNHDAMYWYRQDPGQGLRLIYYSQIVNDFQKGDIAEGYSVSREKKESFPLTVTSAQKNPTAFYLCASSMDRGNEQFFGPGTRLTVL.

This clonotype has just a few counts. This chain links TRBV6-5 with TRBJ1-2; no definite D call. The ends were cut back, 4 bases at V and 8 bases at J, with 14 bases in the middle. CDR1 MNHEY and CDR2 SVGAGI come from the germline V gene. This CDR3 has 13 residues. In DNA form, the CDR3 reads TGTGCCAGCAGTTCCTGGGGAAACGAGGGCTACACCTTC. This gives the protein CASSSWGNEGYTF.

This clonotype has a count of ten or more. The chain links TRBV12-3 or TRBV12-4 to TRBJ2-7; TRBD1 is a possible D gene (5 bases). Between the trimmed V and J ends, which lost 5 bases and 6 bases, there was a span of 11 bases. CDR3 size: 12 residues. CDR3 DNA sequence: TGTGCCAGCAGTCTCAGGGTGAGCGAGCAGTACTTC. This sequence encodes CASSLRVSEQYF.